This T cell receptor beta chain was retrieved from a study of cytomegalovirus exposure and HLA in healthy donors. Study-level information: Among the roughly 380 donors who were genotyped, about 80% fell in the genetic ancestry cluster that is associated with self-reported Caucasian donors. General study results and limits: In an earlier analysis, about 87% or about 30%: the productive usage of most TCR beta V segments. TCR beta sequences reportedly predicted the HLA-A and HLA-B alleles of most subjects accurately. Among immune exposure information, only CMV serostatus was available.

The PCR had 60 Vbeta and 13 Jbeta primers. The assay was immunoSEQ multiplex PCR, and TCRdb's table has in-frame clones only and misses some. The table lists 150,000 to 200,000 clones, around 75% of them singletons. This clone has a single count. Its antigen is undetermined. The V gene's germline CDR1 is SGHNT and CDR2 YYREEE (reference sequence). This CDR3 contains 16 residues. V was clipped by 4 bases and J by 0 bases; unmatched bases: 6. The TCR was taken from a woman in her thirties or forties in good health and CMV-seropositive. The sequencing sample was made of PBMCs. V is TRBV5-4 and J is TRBJ2-1; TRBD2 matches at 8 bases. CDR3 coding DNA: TGTGCCAGCAGCCTACCCGGGAGGGACTCCTACAATGAGCAGTTCTTC. Its translation is CASSLPGRDSYNEQFF.